The rows below give T cell receptor beta chains drawn from one sample of a study of shared T cell receptors in the human thymus. Sequenced by immunoSEQ multiplex PCR; TCRdb stores in-frame clones only, minus some. Counted here are about 660,000 clones, approximately 88% occurring once; the ten biggest clones make up 0.0095% to 0.011%. The data were also submitted as part of a second study, on human thymus T cells.

The sample consisted of thymocytes. The receptor set was obtained from a boy less than two years old with a congenital heart defect. The CDR3 runs from the conserved cysteine through the conserved F or W. The D gene is left open where the match is weak.

d_call j_call v_call cdr3_aa
TRBD1 TRBJ2-7 TRBV11-2 CASSRRGQGPQYEQYF
TRBD1 TRBJ1-5 TRBV5-6 CASSLGGRGRNQPQHF
. TRBJ2-5 TRBV4-3 CASSQDWGREETQYF
. TRBJ1-4 TRBV28 CATQGPADEKLFF
TRBD1 TRBJ1-1 TRBV19 CASSIEGTVDTEAFF
TRBD2 TRBJ2-7 TRBV6-5 CASSLTSGSHEQYF
TRBD1 TRBJ2-5 TRBV2 CASSADRVRETQYF
TRBD2 TRBJ2-5 TRBV29-1 CSERAGQETQYF
TRBD2 TRBJ2-1 TRBV18 CASSPRTSGALYNEQFF
. TRBJ1-1 TRBV30 CAWSGQPNTEAFF
. TRBJ2-5 TRBV12-5 CASVLPQGVQETQYF
. TRBJ1-1 TRBV5-8 CASSSPRTGFTEAFF
. TRBJ2-7 TRBV10-3 CAISSSRDTYEQYF
. TRBJ2-3 TRBV27 CASRVEDSTDTQYF
. TRBJ2-1 TRBV11-2 CASSSGVVGGAYNEQFF
. TRBJ1-5 TRBV5-8 CASSLGSGRNQPQHF
. TRBJ2-2 TRBV5-4 CASSLPRTGELFF
. TRBJ1-1 TRBV14 CASSQGRVPAFF
TRBD1 TRBJ1-6 TRBV6-5 CASSYSPRGPNSPLHF
TRBD1 TRBJ1-4 TRBV2 CASSDGTGSPNEKLFF
TRBD2 TRBJ2-1 TRBV9 CASSVGEREGHNEQFF
. TRBJ1-1 TRBV19 CASSIVGEANTEAFF
TRBD1 TRBJ1-4 TRBV30 CAWKGTGEEKLFF
. TRBJ1-3 TRBV19 CASSIDYLRASGNTIYF
. TRBJ1-2 TRBV6-5 CASRPAGDYGYTF
TRBD1 TRBJ1-5 TRBV9 CASSPGTGVQPQHF
. TRBJ2-2 TRBV10-3 CAIRRGWRGTGELFF
. TRBJ2-7 TRBV1 CTSSQDQRRPYEQYF
. TRBJ1-1 TRBV19 CATYDWNTEAFF
TRBD2 TRBJ2-7 TRBV27 CASRTSGRAHEQYF
TRBD2 TRBJ2-7 TRBV25-1 CASSERGSGSRYEQYF
. TRBJ2-1 TRBV7-6 CASSHGGPRGDNEQFF
. TRBJ2-7 TRBV6-1 CASTLGDPPYEQYF
TRBD1 TRBJ2-3 TRBV18 CASSPPPGGQGTDTQYF
. TRBJ2-1 TRBV27 CASSSPGLKPYNEQFF
TRBD1 TRBJ1-5 TRBV19 CASIPGSSGQTSASNQPQHF
TRBD1 TRBJ2-7 TRBV19 CASSMGQGEDEQYF
TRBD1 TRBJ1-2 TRBV10-3 CAISEARVWDRYSPTYGYTF
TRBD2 TRBJ2-1 TRBV5-1 CASSSPQRGSYNEQFF
TRBD2 TRBJ2-3 TRBV28 CASSLLSGDTDTQYF
TRBD1 TRBJ2-7 TRBV11-2 CASSYRDRTYEQYF
. TRBJ2-1 TRBV27 CASSPAYQNYNEQFF
. TRBJ1-4 TRBV6-5 CASSRGLTTNEKLFF